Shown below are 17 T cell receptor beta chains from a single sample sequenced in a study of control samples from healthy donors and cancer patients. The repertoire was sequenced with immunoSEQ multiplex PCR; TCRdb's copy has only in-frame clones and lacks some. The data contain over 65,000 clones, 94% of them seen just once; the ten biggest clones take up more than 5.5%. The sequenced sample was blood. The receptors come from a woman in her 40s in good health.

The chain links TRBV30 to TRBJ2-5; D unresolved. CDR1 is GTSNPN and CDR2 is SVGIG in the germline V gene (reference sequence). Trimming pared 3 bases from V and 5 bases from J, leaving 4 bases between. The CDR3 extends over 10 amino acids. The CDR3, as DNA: TGTGCCTGGAGAACTGAGACCCAGTACTTC. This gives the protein CAWRTETQYF.

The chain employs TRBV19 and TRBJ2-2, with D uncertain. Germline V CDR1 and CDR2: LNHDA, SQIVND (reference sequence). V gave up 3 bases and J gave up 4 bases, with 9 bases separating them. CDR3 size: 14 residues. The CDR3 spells CASSIDPITGELFF. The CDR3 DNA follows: TGTGCCAGTAGTATTGACCCGATCACCGGGGAGCTGTTTTTT.

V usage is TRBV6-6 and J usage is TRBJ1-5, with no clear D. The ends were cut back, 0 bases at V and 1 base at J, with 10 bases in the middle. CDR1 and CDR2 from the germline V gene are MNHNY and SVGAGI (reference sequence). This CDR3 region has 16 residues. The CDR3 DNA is TGTGCCAGCAGTTACTCGACGGTGCGGAGCAATCAGCCCCAGCATTTT. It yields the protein CASSYSTVRSNQPQHF.

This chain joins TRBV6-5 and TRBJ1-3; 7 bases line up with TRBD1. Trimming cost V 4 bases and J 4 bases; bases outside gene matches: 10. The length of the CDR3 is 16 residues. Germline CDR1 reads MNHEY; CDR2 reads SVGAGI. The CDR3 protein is CASSFGPRDSGNTIYF. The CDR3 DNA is TGTGCCAGCAGTTTTGGCCCCCGGGACAGCGGAAACACCATATATTTT.

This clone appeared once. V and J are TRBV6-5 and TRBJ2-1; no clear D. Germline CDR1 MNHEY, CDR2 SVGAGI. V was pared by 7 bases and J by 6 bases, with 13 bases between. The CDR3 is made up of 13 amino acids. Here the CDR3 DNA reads TGTGCCAGCACCCCGAGCGAGTCCAATGAGCAGTTCTTC. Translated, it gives CASTPSESNEQFF.

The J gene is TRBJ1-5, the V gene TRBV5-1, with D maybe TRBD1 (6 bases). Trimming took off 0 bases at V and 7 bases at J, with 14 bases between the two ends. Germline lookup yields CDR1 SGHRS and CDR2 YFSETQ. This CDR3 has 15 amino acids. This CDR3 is CASSLAGGLNQPQHF. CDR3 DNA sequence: TGCGCCAGCAGCTTGGCCGGGGGCTTGAACCAGCCCCAGCATTTT. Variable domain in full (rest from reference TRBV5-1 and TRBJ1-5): KAGVTQTPRYLIKTRGQQVTLSCSPISGHRSVSWYQQTPGQGLQFLFEYFSETQRNKGNFPGRFSGRQFSNSRSEMNVSTLELGDSALYLCASSLAGGLNQPQHFGDGTRLSIL.

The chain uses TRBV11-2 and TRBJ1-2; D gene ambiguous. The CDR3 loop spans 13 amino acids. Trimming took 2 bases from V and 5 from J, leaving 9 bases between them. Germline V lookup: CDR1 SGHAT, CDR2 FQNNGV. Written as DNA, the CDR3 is TGTGCCAGCAGCTTAAGGGCTACGTATGGCTACACCTTC. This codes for CASSLRATYGYTF.

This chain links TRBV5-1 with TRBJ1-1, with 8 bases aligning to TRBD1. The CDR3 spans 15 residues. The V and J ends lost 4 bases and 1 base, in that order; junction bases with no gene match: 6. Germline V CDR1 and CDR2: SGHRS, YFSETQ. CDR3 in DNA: TGCGCCAGCAGCGCGGCAGGGGGCGGGAACACTGAAGCTTTCTTT. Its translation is CASSAAGGGNTEAFF. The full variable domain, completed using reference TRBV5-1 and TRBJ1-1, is KAGVTQTPRYLIKTRGQQVTLSCSPISGHRSVSWYQQTPGQGLQFLFEYFSETQRNKGNFPGRFSGRQFSNSRSEMNVSTLELGDSALYLCASSAAGGGNTEAFFGQGTRLTVV.

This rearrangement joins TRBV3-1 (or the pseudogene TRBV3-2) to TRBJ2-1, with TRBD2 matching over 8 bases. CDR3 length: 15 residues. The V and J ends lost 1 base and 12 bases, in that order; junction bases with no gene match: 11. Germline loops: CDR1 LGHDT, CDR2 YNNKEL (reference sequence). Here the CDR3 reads CASSQGGLAGLGQFF. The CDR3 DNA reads TGTGCCAGCAGCCAAGGGGGTCTAGCGGGTTTGGGGCAGTTCTTC.

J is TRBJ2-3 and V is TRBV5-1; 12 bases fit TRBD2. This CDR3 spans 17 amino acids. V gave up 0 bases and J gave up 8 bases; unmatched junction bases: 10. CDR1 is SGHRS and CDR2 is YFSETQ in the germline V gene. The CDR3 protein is CASSLAVLAGGQGTQYF. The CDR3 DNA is TGCGCCAGCAGCTTGGCCGTACTAGCGGGGGGTCAAGGTACGCAGTATTTT.

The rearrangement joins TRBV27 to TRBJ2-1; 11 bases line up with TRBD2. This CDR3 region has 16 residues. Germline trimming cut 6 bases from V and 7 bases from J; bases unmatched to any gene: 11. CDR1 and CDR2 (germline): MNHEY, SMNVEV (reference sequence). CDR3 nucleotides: TGTGCCAGCAGGGACTTAGCGGGAGGGCCGGGAAATGAGCAGTTCTTC. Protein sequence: CASRDLAGGPGNEQFF.

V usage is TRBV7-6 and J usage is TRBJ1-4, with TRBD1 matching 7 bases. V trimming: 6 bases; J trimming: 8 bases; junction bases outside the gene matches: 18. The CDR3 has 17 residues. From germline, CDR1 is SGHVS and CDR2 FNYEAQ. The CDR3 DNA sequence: TGTGCCAGCAGTAGAACCGGGACAGCCTGGGGAAACGAAAAACTGTTTTTT. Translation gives CASSRTGTAWGNEKLFF. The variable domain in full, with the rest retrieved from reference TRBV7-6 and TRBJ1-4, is GAGVSQSPRYKVTKRGQDVALRCDPISGHVSLYWYRQALGQGPEFLTYFNYEAQQDKSGLPNDRFSAERPEGSISTLTIQRTEQRDSAMYRCASSRTGTAWGNEKLFFGSGTQLSVL.

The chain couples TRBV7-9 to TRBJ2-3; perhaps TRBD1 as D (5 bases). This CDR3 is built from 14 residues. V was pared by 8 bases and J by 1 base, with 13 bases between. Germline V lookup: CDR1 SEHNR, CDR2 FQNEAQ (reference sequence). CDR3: CASPRVDGTDTQYF. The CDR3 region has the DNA TGTGCCAGCCCCAGGGTAGATGGCACAGATACGCAGTATTTT. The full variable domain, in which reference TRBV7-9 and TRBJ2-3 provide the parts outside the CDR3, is DTGVSQNPRHKITKRGQNVTFRCDPISEHNRLYWYRQTLGQGPEFLTYFQNEAQLEKSRLLSDRFSAERPKGSFSTLEIQRTEQGDSAMYLCASPRVDGTDTQYFGPGTRLTVL.

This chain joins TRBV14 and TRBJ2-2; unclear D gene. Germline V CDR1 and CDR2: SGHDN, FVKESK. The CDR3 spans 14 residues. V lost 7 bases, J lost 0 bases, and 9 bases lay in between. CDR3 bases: TGTGCCAGCACAGACCTTGCGAACACCGGGGAGCTGTTTTTT. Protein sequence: CASTDLANTGELFF.

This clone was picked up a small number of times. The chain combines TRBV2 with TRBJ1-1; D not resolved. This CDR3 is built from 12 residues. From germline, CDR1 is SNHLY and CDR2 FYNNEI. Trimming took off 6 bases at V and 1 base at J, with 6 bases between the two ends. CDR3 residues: CASSLRNTEAFF. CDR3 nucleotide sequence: TGTGCCAGCAGCCTTAGGAACACTGAAGCTTTCTTT.

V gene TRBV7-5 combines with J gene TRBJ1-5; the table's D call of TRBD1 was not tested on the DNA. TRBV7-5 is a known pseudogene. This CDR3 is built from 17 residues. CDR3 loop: CVRSVEGRGNSNQPQHF. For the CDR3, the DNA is TGTGTCAGAAGCGTAGAGGGGCGAGGAAATAGCAATCAGCCCCAGCATTTT.

CDR3 protein: CASSLSITDTQYF. CDR3 DNA: TGTGCCAGCAGCTTAAGTATCACAGATACGCAGTATTTT. This rearrangement joins TRBV11-2 to TRBJ2-3; D ambiguous. Germline V lookup: CDR1 SGHAT, CDR2 FQNNGV. CDR3 length: 13 residues. V lost 2 bases and J lost 2, with 5 bases in between.